Listed below are T cell receptor beta chains from one sample, sequenced in a study of blood T cell repertoires in COVID-19. Assay used: immunoSEQ multiplex PCR; TCRdb lists only in-frame clones, some missing. The sample lists approximately 260,000 clones, 80% to 90% occurring once. The sequenced sample was peripheral blood. Receptors were obtained from a woman aged 40 to 55 who had recovered from COVID-19. Each CDR3 is given with its conserved first and last residue. D genes are given only for firm matches. Clone size appears in some rows only: once, few, many, or a class for an expanded clone.

D gene	V gene	J gene	clone size	CDR3 DNA	CDR3 protein
NA	TRBV7-3	TRBJ2-7	NA	TGTGCCAGCAGCTTACAGGCGGCAGGGCAGGGCGAGCAGTACTTC	CASSLQAAGQGEQYF
TRBD1	TRBV6-6	TRBJ1-5	NA	TGTGCCAGCAGACCATCCCGACAGGGAAGCAATCAGCCCCAGCATTTT	CASRPSRQGSNQPQHF
NA	TRBV6-5	TRBJ2-7	NA	TGTGCCAGCAGTACGGACACCTGGGCCTACGAGCAGTACTTC	CASSTDTWAYEQYF
NA	TRBV19	TRBJ1-1	NA	TGTGCCAGTAGTTCTGGGGGGGCGGTAATTGAAGCTTTCTTT	CASSSGGAVIEAFF
NA	TRBV5-6	TRBJ2-2	once	TGTGCCAGCAGCCCAACGGACAGCTCCAGGTGGGAGCTGTTTTTT	CASSPTDSSRWELFF
TRBD1	TRBV29-1	TRBJ1-4	NA	TGCAGCGTTGACGTGACAGGGGCGGGTGAAAAACTGTTTTTT	CSVDVTGAGEKLFF
NA	TRBV27	TRBJ2-4	NA	TGTGCCAGCAGACAGGGCCCACTAGCCAAAAACATTCAGTACTTC	CASRQGPLAKNIQYF
NA	TRBV7-2	TRBJ1-1	NA	TGTGCCAGCAGACGGACCGGACAGTTGGCCACTGAAGCTTTCTTT	CASRRTGQLATEAFF
TRBD1	TRBV5-1	TRBJ2-3	once	TGCGCCAGCAGCCGTGTCCCCGACAGGGGGTTAGCAGATACGCAGTATTTT	CASSRVPDRGLADTQYF
TRBD1	TRBV6-8	TRBJ1-2	NA	TGTGCCAGCAGGCGCCGGACAGGTTTTAACTATGGCTACACCTTC	CASRRRTGFNYGYTF
TRBD2	TRBV3-1/TRBV3-2	TRBJ2-5	NA	TGTGCCAGCAGCAAGCAAGAAGCGGGAGCCCAAGAGACCCAGTACTTC	CASSKQEAGAQETQYF
NA	TRBV28	TRBJ1-5	NA	TGTGCCAGCAGACAGGACAATCAGCCCCAGCATTTT	CASRQDNQPQHF
NA	TRBV7-9	TRBJ2-1	NA	TGTGCCAGCCTCCGGCTAGCTGGGAATGAGCAGTTCTTC	CASLRLAGNEQFF
NA	TRBV4-2	TRBJ1-4	once	TGTGCCAGCAGAGGAGGGACCGGTCGTGAAAAACTGTTTTTT	CASRGGTGREKLFF
TRBD1	TRBV6-5	TRBJ1-2	NA	TGTGCCAGCACGAGGAAAGGACAGGACGCCTATGGCTACACCTTC	CASTRKGQDAYGYTF
TRBD2	TRBV5-1	TRBJ2-5	NA	TGCGCCAGCAGCCGGGACACTAGCGGGGGGGTCCAAGAGACCCAGTACTTC	CASSRDTSGGVQETQYF
TRBD2	TRBV7-2	TRBJ2-3	NA	TGTGCCACAGAACTAGCGGTCCAACTAGATACGCAGTATTTT	CATELAVQLDTQYF
NA	TRBV27	TRBJ2-1	NA	TGTGCCAGCAGTTCCCGACCATACCCGGGGGTATACAATGAGCAGTTCTTC	CASSSRPYPGVYNEQFF
NA	TRBV6-5	TRBJ2-2	once	TGTGCCACCCAACGGACGGGGAATTCCGGGGAGCTGTTTTTT	CATQRTGNSGELFF
TRBD1	TRBV6-2/TRBV6-3	TRBJ1-6	NA	TGTGCCAGCAGTGGGACAGGGGCCAGTTCACCCCTCCACTTT	CASSGTGASSPLHF
TRBD2	TRBV3-1/TRBV3-2	TRBJ2-5	NA	TGTGCCAGCAGCCAAGATCTCTCGGGGGGGTGGGAGACCCAGTACTTC	CASSQDLSGGWETQYF
NA	TRBV7-9	TRBJ1-4	NA	TGTGCCAGCAGCTTTGCAGTAGGAGGAGAAAAACTGTTTTTT	CASSFAVGGEKLFF
NA	TRBV18	TRBJ2-6	NA	TGTGCCAGCTCACCGACATCGGGGTCTGGGGCCAACGTCCTGACTTTC	CASSPTSGSGANVLTF
TRBD1	TRBV19	TRBJ1-2	NA	TGTGCCAGTAGTATTTGGCCGGGACAGGGGACTAACTATGGCTACACCTTC	CASSIWPGQGTNYGYTF
NA	TRBV4-1	TRBJ1-3	NA	TGCGCCAGCAGCCAAGGGGGGGGGATCTCTGGAAACACCATATATTTT	CASSQGGGISGNTIYF
NA	TRBV7-2	TRBJ2-1	NA	TGTGCCAGCTGGCCAGCGGGCTCCTACAATGAGCAGTTCTTC	CASWPAGSYNEQFF
NA	TRBV5-4	TRBJ2-7	few	TGTGCCAGCAGCCGGGACACCTACGAGCAGTACTTC	CASSRDTYEQYF
NA	TRBV3-1/TRBV3-2	TRBJ2-6	NA	TGTGCCAGCAGCCCCAAATCTGGGGCCAACGTCCTGACTTTC	CASSPKSGANVLTF
NA	TRBV12-3/TRBV12-4	TRBJ1-5	NA	TGTGCCAGCAGTTTGTCAGGGTATCAGCCCCAGCATTTT	CASSLSGYQPQHF
NA	TRBV29-1	TRBJ1-1	NA	TGCAGCGTTGAACAGGGGAACACTGAAGCTTTCTTT	CSVEQGNTEAFF
TRBD2	TRBV7-2	TRBJ2-1	NA	TGTGCCAGCACTACCGGGACTAGCAGTTACAATGAGCAGTTCTTC	CASTTGTSSYNEQFF
TRBD1	TRBV2	TRBJ1-4	NA	TGTGCCAGCAGTGAAGCGGGGACAGGGGGTAATGAAAAACTGTTTTTT	CASSEAGTGGNEKLFF
TRBD2	TRBV2	TRBJ2-5	NA	TGTGCCAGCAGTTCGCTAGCGGGGGGGGAGACCCAGTACTTC	CASSSLAGGETQYF
NA	TRBV6-6	TRBJ1-5	once	TGTGCCACCGGGGGGATATCGCAGCCCCAGCATTTT	CATGGISQPQHF
TRBD1	TRBV6-1	TRBJ2-7	NA	TGTGCCAGCAGTGTTGCGATCCGACAGGGGGCCACCTGGTCGTACTTC	CASSVAIRQGATWSYF
TRBD1	TRBV5-4	TRBJ1-2	NA	TGTGCCAGCAGAACGGACAGGGGACAATATGGCTACACCTTC	CASRTDRGQYGYTF
NA	TRBV14	TRBJ1-6	NA	TGTGCCAGCAGCCAGGACGGGACATTCCTTTCACCCCTCCACTTT	CASSQDGTFLSPLHF
TRBD2	TRBV10-3	TRBJ2-1	NA	TGTGCCATCAGTGAGGGACTGTTAGCGGGAGGTCCAGGGTGGAATGAGCAGTTCTTC	CAISEGLLAGGPGWNEQFF
NA	TRBV24-1	TRBJ2-1	NA	TGTGCCACCAGTGATTTGCAAGGGCCGGGGGCCTACAATGAGCAGTTCTTC	CATSDLQGPGAYNEQFF
TRBD1	TRBV5-6	TRBJ1-5	NA	TGTGCCAGCAGCTCTTATCTCTCGGACAGGGGATATAGCAATCAGCCCCAGCATTTT	CASSSYLSDRGYSNQPQHF